This TCR beta chain is drawn from a study of Graves' ophthalmopathy and Graves' hyperthyroidism. Regarding the study as a whole: Predictions made by the model for ophthalmopathy progression reached more than 55% sensitivity and just under 75% specificity.

Concerning this clonotype itself: Antigen unknown.

The ends were cut back, 2 bases at V and 6 bases at J, with 16 bases in the middle. The CDR3 has 16 residues. Germline values: CDR1 SGHDN, CDR2 FVKESK. TCR beta CDR3 amplification used RNA transcripts. Investigators did first-round RT-PCR with HTBI primers, then second-round multiplex PCR. One entry per CDR3 protein results from TCRdb running MiXCR on the multiplex PCR reads. Here the sample spans about 590,000 distinct CDR3 sequences, just under 40% being singletons. This receptor was identified in an adult man with Graves' hyperthyroidism. The V call is TRBV14, the J call TRBJ1-4; a weak D match, TRBD1 (6 bases). The sequenced material came from peripheral blood or thyroid tissue (not recorded which). The CDR3 here is CASSQWGGGTDEKLFF. The DNA for the CDR3 is TGTGCCAGCAGCCAATGGGGGGGCGGCACAGATGAAAAACTGTTTTTT.